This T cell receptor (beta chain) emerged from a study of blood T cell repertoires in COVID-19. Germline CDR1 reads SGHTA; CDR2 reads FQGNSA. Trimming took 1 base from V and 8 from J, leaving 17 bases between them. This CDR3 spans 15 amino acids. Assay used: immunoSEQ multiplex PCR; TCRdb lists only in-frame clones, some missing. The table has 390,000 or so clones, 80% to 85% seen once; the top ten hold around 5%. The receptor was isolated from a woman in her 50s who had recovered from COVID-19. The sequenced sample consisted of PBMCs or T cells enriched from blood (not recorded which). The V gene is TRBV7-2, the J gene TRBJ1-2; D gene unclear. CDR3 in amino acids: CASSLDALRRRGYTF. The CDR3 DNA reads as TGTGCCAGCAGCTTAGACGCTTTACGACGGAGGGGCTACACCTTC.